This T cell receptor (beta chain) was captured in a study of blood T cell repertoires in COVID-19. Using immunoSEQ multiplex PCR, the repertoire was profiled, and TCRdb retains in-frame clones only, with some absent. This sample has about 120,000 clones, with approximately 80% found just once. V gave up 0 bases and J gave up 1 base; unmatched junction bases: 2. This CDR3 comprises 15 residues. Per the germline V gene, CDR1 is MNHEY and CDR2 is SVGAGI. The specimen sequenced was peripheral blood. This chain connects TRBV6-5 to TRBJ2-7, with 8 bases that match TRBD2. The TCR comes from a human donor in a cohort sampled during active COVID-19. CDR3 sequence reads: CASSYSASGSYEQYF. The CDR3 nucleotides read TGTGCCAGCAGTTACTCCGCTAGCGGGTCCTACGAGCAGTACTTC.